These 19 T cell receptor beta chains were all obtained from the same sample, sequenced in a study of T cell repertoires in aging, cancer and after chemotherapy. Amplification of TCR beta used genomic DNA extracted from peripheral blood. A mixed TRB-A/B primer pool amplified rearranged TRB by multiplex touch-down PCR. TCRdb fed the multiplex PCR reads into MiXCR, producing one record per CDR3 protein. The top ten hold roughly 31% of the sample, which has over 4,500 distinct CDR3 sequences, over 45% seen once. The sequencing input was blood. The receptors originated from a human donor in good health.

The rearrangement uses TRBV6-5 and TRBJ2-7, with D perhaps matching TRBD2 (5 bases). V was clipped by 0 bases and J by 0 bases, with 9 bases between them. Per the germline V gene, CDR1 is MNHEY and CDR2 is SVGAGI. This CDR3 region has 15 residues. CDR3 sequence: CASSYSRLSSYEQYF. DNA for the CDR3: TGTGCCAGCAGTTACTCACGACTAAGCTCCTACGAGCAGTACTTC.

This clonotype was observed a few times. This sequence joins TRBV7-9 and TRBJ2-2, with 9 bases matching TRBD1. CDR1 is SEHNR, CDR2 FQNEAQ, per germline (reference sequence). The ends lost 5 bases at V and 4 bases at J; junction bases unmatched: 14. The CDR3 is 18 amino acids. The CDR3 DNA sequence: TGTGCCAGCAGCGGGGACAGGGTGCCGGGGCCAGGCACCGGGGAGCTGTTTTTT. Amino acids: CASSGDRVPGPGTGELFF.

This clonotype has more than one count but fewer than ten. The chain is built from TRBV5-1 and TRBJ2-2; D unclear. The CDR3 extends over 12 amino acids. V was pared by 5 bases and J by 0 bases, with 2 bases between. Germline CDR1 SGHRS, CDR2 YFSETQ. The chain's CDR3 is CASSPNTGELFF. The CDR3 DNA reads TGCGCCAGCAGTCCGAACACCGGGGAGCTGTTTTTT.

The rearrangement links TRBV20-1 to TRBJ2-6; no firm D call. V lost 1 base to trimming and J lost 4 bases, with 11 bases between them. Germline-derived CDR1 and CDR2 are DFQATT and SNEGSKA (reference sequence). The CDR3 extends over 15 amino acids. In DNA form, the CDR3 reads TGCAGTGCTAGAGGGGCCAGGTACGGGGCCAACGTCCTGACTTTC. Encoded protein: CSARGARYGANVLTF.

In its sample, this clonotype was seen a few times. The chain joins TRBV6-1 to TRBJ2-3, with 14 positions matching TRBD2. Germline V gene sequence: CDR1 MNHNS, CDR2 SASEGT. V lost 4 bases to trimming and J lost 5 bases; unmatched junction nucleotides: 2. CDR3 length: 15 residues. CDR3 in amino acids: CASSGLAGGRDTQYF. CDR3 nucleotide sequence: TGTGCCAGCAGTGGACTAGCGGGGGGGCGAGATACGCAGTATTTT.

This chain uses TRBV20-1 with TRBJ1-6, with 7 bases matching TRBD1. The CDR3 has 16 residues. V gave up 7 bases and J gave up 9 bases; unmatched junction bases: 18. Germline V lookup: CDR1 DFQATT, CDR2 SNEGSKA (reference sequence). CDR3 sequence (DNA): TGCAGTGTTCTCCGACAGGGCCAGTCCTGGGGTTCACCCCTCCACTTT. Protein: CSVLRQGQSWGSPLHF.

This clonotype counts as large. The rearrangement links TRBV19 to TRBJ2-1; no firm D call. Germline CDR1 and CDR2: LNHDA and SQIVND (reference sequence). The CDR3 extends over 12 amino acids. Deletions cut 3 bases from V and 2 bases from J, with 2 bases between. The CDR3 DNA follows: TGTGCCAGTAGTATCCCCTACAATGAGCAGTTCTTC. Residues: CASSIPYNEQFF.

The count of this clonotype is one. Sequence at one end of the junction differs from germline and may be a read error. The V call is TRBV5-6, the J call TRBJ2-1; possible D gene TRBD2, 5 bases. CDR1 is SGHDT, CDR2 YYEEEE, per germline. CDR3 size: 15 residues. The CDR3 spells CASSSTLGANNEQFF. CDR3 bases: TGCGCCAGCAGCTCTACACTAGGCGCGAACAATGAGCAGTTCTTC.

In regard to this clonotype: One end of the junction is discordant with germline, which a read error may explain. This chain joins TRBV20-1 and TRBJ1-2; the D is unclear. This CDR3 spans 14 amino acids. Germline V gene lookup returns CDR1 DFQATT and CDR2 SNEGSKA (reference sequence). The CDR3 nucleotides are TGCAGTGCGAGAGGACGCCTCAGTGGATATGGCTACACCTTC. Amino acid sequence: CSARGRLSGYGYTF.

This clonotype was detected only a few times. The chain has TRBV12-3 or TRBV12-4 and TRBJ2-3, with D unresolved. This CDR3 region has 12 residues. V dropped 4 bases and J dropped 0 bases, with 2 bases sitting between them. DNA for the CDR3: TGTGCCAGCAGTTATAGCACAGATACGCAGTATTTT. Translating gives CASSYSTDTQYF.

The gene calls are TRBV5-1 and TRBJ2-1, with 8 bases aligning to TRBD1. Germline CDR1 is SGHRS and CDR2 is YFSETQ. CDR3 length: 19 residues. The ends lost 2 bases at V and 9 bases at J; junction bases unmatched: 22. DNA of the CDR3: TGCGCCAGCAGCTTAAGGTCAGGGGGCGATGGATATACGCACGCTGAGCAGTTCTTC. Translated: CASSLRSGGDGYTHAEQFF. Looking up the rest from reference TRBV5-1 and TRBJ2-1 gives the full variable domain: KAGVTQTPRYLIKTRGQQVTLSCSPISGHRSVSWYQQTPGQGLQFLFEYFSETQRNKGNFPGRFSGRQFSNSRSEMNVSTLELGDSALYLCASSLRSGGDGYTHAEQFFGPGTRLTVL.

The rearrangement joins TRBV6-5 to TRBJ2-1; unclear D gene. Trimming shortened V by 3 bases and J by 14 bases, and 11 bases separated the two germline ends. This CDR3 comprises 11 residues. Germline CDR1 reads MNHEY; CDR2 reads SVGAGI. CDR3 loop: CASSYNGRKFF. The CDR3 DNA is TGTGCCAGCAGTTATAACGGCAGGAAGTTCTTC.

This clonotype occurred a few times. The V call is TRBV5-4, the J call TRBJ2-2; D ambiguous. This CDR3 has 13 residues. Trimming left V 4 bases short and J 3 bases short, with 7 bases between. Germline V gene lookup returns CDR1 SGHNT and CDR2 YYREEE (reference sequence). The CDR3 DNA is TGTGCCAGCAGCCTTGGATACACCGGGGAGCTGTTTTTT. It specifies CASSLGYTGELFF.

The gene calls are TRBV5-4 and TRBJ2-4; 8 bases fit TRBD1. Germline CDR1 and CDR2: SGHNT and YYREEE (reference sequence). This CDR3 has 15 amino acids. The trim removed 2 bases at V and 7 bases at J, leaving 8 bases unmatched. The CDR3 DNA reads TGTGCCAGCAGCTTTAAGGACAGGGTGGTGAACATTCAGTACTTC. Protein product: CASSFKDRVVNIQYF.

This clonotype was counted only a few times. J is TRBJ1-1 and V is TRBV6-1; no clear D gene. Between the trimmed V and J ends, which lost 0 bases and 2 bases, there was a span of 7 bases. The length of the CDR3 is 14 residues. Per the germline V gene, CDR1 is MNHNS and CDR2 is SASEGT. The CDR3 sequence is CASSEALVNTEAFF. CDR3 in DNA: TGTGCCAGCAGTGAAGCTTTGGTCAACACTGAAGCTTTCTTT.

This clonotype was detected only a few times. The CDR3 coding sequence is TGCAGCGCCCGACAGGGACCCTACGAGCAGTACTTC. This translates into CSARQGPYEQYF. The chain couples TRBV29-1 to TRBJ2-7, with 7 bases lining up with TRBD1. V dropped 7 bases and J dropped 2; count of bases not matched to a gene: 5. CDR3 length: 12 residues. CDR1 and CDR2 (germline): SQVTM, ANQGSEA.

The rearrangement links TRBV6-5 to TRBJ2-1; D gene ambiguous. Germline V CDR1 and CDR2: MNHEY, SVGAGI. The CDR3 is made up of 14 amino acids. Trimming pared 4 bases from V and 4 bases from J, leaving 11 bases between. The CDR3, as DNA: TGTGCCAGCAGTTTCGTCAACCAATACAATGAGCAGTTCTTC. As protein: CASSFVNQYNEQFF.

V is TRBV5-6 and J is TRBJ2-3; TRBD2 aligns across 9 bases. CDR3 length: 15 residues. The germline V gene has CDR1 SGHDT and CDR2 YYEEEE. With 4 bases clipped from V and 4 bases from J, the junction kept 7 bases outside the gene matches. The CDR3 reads CASSGGLAGSDTQYF. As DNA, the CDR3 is TGTGCCAGCAGCGGTGGGCTAGCGGGGTCAGATACGCAGTATTTT.

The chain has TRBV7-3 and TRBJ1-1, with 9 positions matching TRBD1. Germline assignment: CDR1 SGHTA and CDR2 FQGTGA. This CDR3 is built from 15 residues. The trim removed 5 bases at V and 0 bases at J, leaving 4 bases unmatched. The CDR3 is CASSATGGLNTEAFF. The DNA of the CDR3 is TGTGCCAGCAGCGCGACAGGGGGACTGAACACTGAAGCTTTCTTT.